This TCR beta chain was recorded in a study of CD8 T cells in Susac syndrome. Random hexamers were used to reverse transcribe about 0.5 to 1 ug of RNA. TCRdb called the immunoSEQ multiplex PCR reads again in MiXCR, with one record for every CDR3 protein. Among 180,000 or so distinct CDR3 sequences listed, around 94% were seen once. The control group consisted of healthy donors matched for age and sex. Through negative isolation, CD4+ and CD8+ T cells were obtained, while TEMRA cells were enriched using FACS. This CDR3 is 16 amino acids long. Germline lookup yields CDR1 SNHLY and CDR2 FYNNEI. Trimming cost V 5 bases and J 0 bases; bases outside gene matches: 6.

This chain joins TRBV2 and TRBJ2-1; 8 bases are a match to TRBD2. The TCR sequence derives from a human donor in good health. Sequenced: CD4+ T cells from PBMCs. The CDR3 bases are TGTGCCAGCAGTTCATGGCGGGGGGCCTCCTACAATGAGCAGTTCTTC. It is translated as CASSSWRGASYNEQFF.